These 25 T cell receptor beta chains were all obtained from the same sample, sequenced in a study of patients and donors after allogeneic stem cell transplantation. TCRdb processed the RT-PCR reads anew with MiXCR; each CDR3 protein has one entry. The data hold 900,000 to 1,000,000 distinct CDR3 sequences, with 15% to 20% observed a single time. The sample consisted of blood, either unsorted or a sorted T cell fraction (not recorded which). All receptors come from a human donor who was either an allogeneic HSCT recipient or a stem cell or donor lymphocyte infusion donor (not recorded which). It is not recorded whose cells these are; they may come from a transplant donor.

The rearrangement uses TRBV7-2 and TRBJ1-6; D remains ambiguous. CDR3 length: 15 amino acids. The V gene's germline CDR1 is SGHTA and CDR2 FQGNSA. Trimming removed 5 bases at V and 7 bases at J, with 15 bases between. CDR3: CASSENRATNSPLHF. CDR3 nucleotide sequence: TGTGCCAGCAGCGAAAACCGGGCGACAAATTCACCCCTCCACTTT.

The rearrangement links TRBV20-1 to TRBJ1-5; D remains unclear. The CDR3 covers 16 residues. Germline V gives CDR1 DFQATT, CDR2 SNEGSKA (reference sequence). Between the trimmed V and J ends, which lost 0 bases and 3 bases, there was a span of 15 bases. Here the CDR3 DNA reads TGCAGTGCTAGAGACCCGGAAGGGCAATACAATCAGCCCCAGCATTTT. This translates into CSARDPEGQYNQPQHF.

The sample holds a few counts of this clonotype. The V gene is TRBV20-1, the J gene TRBJ1-1; D ambiguous. The V end lost 1 base, the J end lost 4 bases, and 7 bases lay between the germline ends. The germline CDR1 and CDR2 sequences are DFQATT and SNEGSKA (reference sequence). The CDR3 is 12 amino acids. CDR3 loop: CSARGRSTEAFF. The CDR3 nucleotides are TGCAGTGCTAGAGGGAGGAGCACTGAAGCTTTCTTT.

The chain combines TRBV3-1 with TRBJ2-7; D gene unclear. The CDR3 contains 14 residues. Germline V CDR1 and CDR2: LGHDT, YNNKEL (reference sequence). The V end was cut by 0 bases, the J end by 2 bases, with 8 bases between. CDR3 sequence: CASSQDGKAYEQYF. The CDR3 DNA follows: TGTGCCAGCAGCCAAGATGGCAAGGCCTACGAGCAGTACTTC.

In its sample, this clonotype was seen a few times. This chain uses TRBV12-3 or TRBV12-4 with TRBJ1-1, with a possible D match to TRBD1 (5 bases). The CDR3 totals 14 residues. Trimming took 3 bases from V and 0 from J, leaving 8 bases between them. The CDR3 DNA follows: TGTGCCAGCAGTTTTTACAGGCTGAACACTGAAGCTTTCTTT. This codes for CASSFYRLNTEAFF.

This clonotype was seen a handful of times. The chain uses TRBV7-2 and TRBJ2-2; perhaps TRBD2 as D (6 bases). The CDR3 has 14 amino acids. Germline values: CDR1 SGHTA, CDR2 FQGNSA. Trimming stripped 5 bases from V and 6 bases from J, with 13 bases between. In DNA form, the CDR3 reads TGTGCCAGCAGCCAGCGGGCTAGGGCCGGGGAGCTGTTTTTT. The encoded protein is CASSQRARAGELFF.

The chain joins TRBV12-3 or TRBV12-4 to TRBJ1-4; D gene uncertain. The CDR3 runs to 12 residues. V lost 4 bases and J 8 bases, leaving 8 bases between the germline ends. CDR3 region: CASSSLVEKLFF. The CDR3 nucleotides are TGTGCCAGCAGTTCCCTCGTGGAAAAACTGTTTTTT.

The table lists this clonotype with a few counts. DNA for the CDR3: TGCAGTGCTAGGGTCGATAGCAATCAGCCCCAGCATTTT. It encodes CSARVDSNQPQHF. V usage is TRBV20-1 and J usage is TRBJ1-5; no clear D gene. Germline V CDR1 and CDR2: DFQATT, SNEGSKA (reference sequence). V lost 3 bases and J 0 bases, leaving 6 bases between the germline ends. The length of the CDR3 is 13 residues.

This rearrangement joins TRBV20-1 to TRBJ2-7; possible D gene TRBD1, 6 bases. Germline lookup yields CDR1 DFQATT and CDR2 SNEGSKA (reference sequence). Trimming left V 0 bases short and J 2 bases short, with 14 bases between. The CDR3 has 15 amino acids. This CDR3 reads CSARDRREGAYEQYF. In DNA form, the CDR3 reads TGCAGTGCTAGAGATCGTCGAGAGGGGGCCTACGAGCAGTACTTC.

This rearrangement joins TRBV18 to TRBJ1-1; D ambiguous. Germline CDR1 reads KGHSH; CDR2 reads LQKENI. The CDR3 sequence is 13 residues long. Between the trimmed V and J ends, which lost 0 bases and 1 base, there was a span of 3 bases. CDR3 residues: CASSPPRNTEAFF. As DNA, the CDR3 is TGTGCCAGCTCACCACCGAGGAACACTGAAGCTTTCTTT.

This clonotype has a count of ten or more. The chain has TRBV5-1 and TRBJ2-1; possible D gene TRBD2, 6 bases. The germline V gene has CDR1 SGHRS and CDR2 YFSETQ. The CDR3 has 17 residues. V was trimmed by 2 bases and J by 2 bases, leaving 17 bases between them. CDR3 sequence (DNA): TGCGCCAGCAGCTTTCGGACTCCGGAGGGGCCCTACAATGAGCAGTTCTTC. Amino acids: CASSFRTPEGPYNEQFF.

This clonotype has a handful of counts. This chain uses TRBV16 with TRBJ2-7; weak D call: TRBD2 (6 bases). Germline V gives CDR1 KGHSY, CDR2 FQNENV. V was clipped by 7 bases and J by 4 bases, with 17 bases between them. The CDR3 spans 14 residues. The CDR3 sequence: CASTSTGGRYEQYF. The DNA for the CDR3 is TGTGCCAGCACCTCAACAGGAGGGCGTTACGAGCAGTACTTC.

The rearrangement joins TRBV10-3 to TRBJ1-4; 8 bases fit TRBD1. V was clipped by 3 bases and J by 0 bases; unmatched bases: 9. The CDR3 consists of 18 residues. Germline lookup yields CDR1 ENHRY and CDR2 SYGVKD. CDR3 amino acids: CAISDDRGGLTTNEKLFF. In DNA form, the CDR3 reads TGTGCCATCAGTGACGACAGGGGAGGGCTCACAACTAATGAAAAACTGTTTTTT.

This chain joins TRBV6-1 and TRBJ2-1, with 12 bases lining up with TRBD2. Trimming cost V 2 bases and J 6 bases; bases outside gene matches: 11. The CDR3 is made up of 18 amino acids. The germline CDR1 and CDR2 sequences are MNHNS and SASEGT. The CDR3 sequence: CASSEWPSSGRAGNEQFF. The CDR3 nucleotides read TGTGCCAGCAGTGAATGGCCCTCTAGCGGGAGGGCCGGCAATGAGCAGTTCTTC.

This clonotype was found a few times. The gene calls are TRBV6-5 and TRBJ2-3; TRBD2 is a possible D gene (5 bases). Trimming left V 7 bases short and J 6 bases short, with 8 bases between. This CDR3 is built from 11 residues. Per germline, CDR1 MNHEY and CDR2 SVGAGI. The CDR3 spells CASKRGDTQYF. CDR3 DNA sequence: TGTGCCAGCAAGAGAGGGGATACGCAGTATTTT.

This sequence joins TRBV6-1 and TRBJ2-7; D is unresolved. Germline V gene sequence: CDR1 MNHNS, CDR2 SASEGT. Trimming left V 6 bases short and J 0 bases short, with 9 bases between. The CDR3 contains 13 residues. The CDR3 sequence: CASSRRSSYEQYF. CDR3 coding DNA: TGTGCCAGCAGCAGACGGAGCTCCTACGAGCAGTACTTC.

This clonotype came up a few times. V is TRBV12-3 or TRBV12-4 and J is TRBJ1-1, with unresolved D. CDR3 length: 14 amino acids. V lost 3 bases, J lost 0 bases, and 8 bases lay in between. CDR3 in amino acids: CASSFRHMNTEAFF. The CDR3 DNA follows: TGTGCCAGCAGTTTTCGCCACATGAACACTGAAGCTTTCTTT.

J is TRBJ2-3 and V is TRBV20-1; D unclear. Germline CDR1 DFQATT, CDR2 SNEGSKA (reference sequence). The CDR3 length is 14 residues. Trimming took 1 base from V and 0 from J, leaving 8 bases between them. The CDR3 spells CSARGDSSTDTQYF. In DNA, the CDR3 is TGCAGTGCTAGAGGTGACTCCAGCACAGATACGCAGTATTTT.

This clonotype was found many times. This rearrangement joins TRBV12-3 or TRBV12-4 to TRBJ1-1, with a possible D match to TRBD1 (5 bases). V shed 3 bases and J shed 4 bases, with 9 bases lying between them. This CDR3 has 13 amino acids. The CDR3 DNA follows: TGTGCCAGCAGTTTCAGGGCTCCCACTGAAGCTTTCTTT. Translating it yields CASSFRAPTEAFF.

This clonotype was seen a few times. The chain uses TRBV6-1 and TRBJ2-2, with 9 positions matching TRBD2. The V segment lost 6 bases and the J segment 6 bases; nucleotides outside the gene matches: 14. The CDR3 length is 17 residues. From germline, CDR1 is MNHNS and CDR2 SASEGT. In DNA, the CDR3 is TGTGCCAGCAGCTCCGGTCCCGGGACTAGCCGTTCCGGGGAGCTGTTTTTT. Its translation is CASSSGPGTSRSGELFF.

The chain couples TRBV10-3 to TRBJ1-6, with no clear D. V was cut by 4 bases and J by 9 bases, with 10 bases left in between. The CDR3 loop spans 13 amino acids. Germline V lookup: CDR1 ENHRY, CDR2 SYGVKD. The chain's CDR3 is CAISGDQSSPLHF. In DNA form, the CDR3 reads TGTGCCATCAGTGGCGATCAGAGTTCACCCCTCCACTTT.

The chain combines TRBV20-1 with TRBJ2-3; the D gene is possibly TRBD2 (6 bases). Germline loops: CDR1 DFQATT, CDR2 SNEGSKA (reference sequence). This CDR3 spans 13 amino acids. V lost 6 bases and J 0 bases, leaving 10 bases between the germline ends. The DNA for the CDR3 is TGCAGTGCCATCGGGACTAGCACAGATACGCAGTATTTT. Translated, it gives CSAIGTSTDTQYF.

The V call is TRBV29-1, the J call TRBJ2-5; D perhaps matches TRBD2 (5 bases). Trimming took 7 bases from V and 9 from J, leaving 9 bases between them. This CDR3 spans 9 amino acids. Germline V gene data show CDR1 as SQVTM and CDR2 as ANQGSEA. This CDR3 reads CSADGAQYF. The DNA of the CDR3 is TGCAGCGCGGACGGGGCCCAGTACTTC.

This clonotype was seen only a few times. CDR3 region: CASSQNGLGLGYNEQFF. Here the CDR3 DNA reads TGTGCCAGCAGCCAAAATGGACTAGGTCTAGGATACAATGAGCAGTTCTTC. The chain has TRBV4-2 and TRBJ2-1, with 7 bases that match TRBD2. There are 17 residues in the CDR3. Germline V gene lookup returns CDR1 LGHNA and CDR2 YNFKEQ. The trim removed 2 bases at V and 4 bases at J, leaving 11 bases unmatched.

The chain links TRBV28 to TRBJ2-3; TRBD2 might be the D (6 bases). This CDR3 region has 16 residues. Trimming took off 2 bases at V and 5 bases at J, with 17 bases between the two ends. Germline V CDR1 and CDR2: MDHEN, SYDVKM. CDR3 sequence: CASSLRSGGYRDTQYF. The DNA for the CDR3 is TGTGCCAGCAGTTTAAGATCTGGAGGGTATAGAGATACGCAGTATTTT.